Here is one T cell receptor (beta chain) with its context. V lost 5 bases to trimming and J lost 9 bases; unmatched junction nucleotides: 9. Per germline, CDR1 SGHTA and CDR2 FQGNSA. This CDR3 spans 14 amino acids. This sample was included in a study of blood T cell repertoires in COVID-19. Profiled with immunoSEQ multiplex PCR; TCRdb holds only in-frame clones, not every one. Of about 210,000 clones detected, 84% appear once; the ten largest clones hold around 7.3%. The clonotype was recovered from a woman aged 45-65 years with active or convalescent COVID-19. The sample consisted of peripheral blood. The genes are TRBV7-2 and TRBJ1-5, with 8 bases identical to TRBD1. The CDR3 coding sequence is TGTGCCAGCAGCCCGTACAGGGGGAATGGGCCCCAGCATTTT. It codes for CASSPYRGNGPQHF.